The 31 T cell receptor beta chains below come from one sample, sequenced in a study of blood T cell repertoires in COVID-19. Using immunoSEQ multiplex PCR, the repertoire was profiled, and TCRdb retains in-frame clones only, with some absent. The data hold 30,000 to 40,000 clones, with approximately 89% observed a single time. The sample was peripheral blood. These receptors all come from a man between 60 and 75 years old with active or convalescent COVID-19.

In its sample, this clone was seen a few times. The V and J genes are TRBV19 and TRBJ1-2; 9 bases are a match to TRBD1. The CDR3 is 12 amino acids. CDR1 and CDR2 from the germline V gene are LNHDA and SQIVND (reference sequence). V shed 9 bases, J shed 6 bases, and the junction held 5 bases outside the gene matches. CDR3 DNA: TGTGCCAGCTCGGACAGGGGCGATGGCTACACCTTC. Protein product: CASSDRGDGYTF. The full variable domain, its missing parts supplied by reference TRBV19 and TRBJ1-2, is DGGITQSPKYLFRKEGQNVTLSCEQNLNHDAMYWYRQDPGQGLRLIYYSQIVNDFQKGDIAEGYSVSREKKESFPLTVTSAQKNPTAFYLCASSDRGDGYTFGSGTRLTVV.

The V and J genes are TRBV7-9 and TRBJ2-3; 8 nucleotides line up with TRBD1. Germline V gene sequence: CDR1 SEHNR, CDR2 FQNEAQ (reference sequence). The V gene end was trimmed by 5 bases and the J gene end by 5 bases; junction bases not matched to a gene: 9. The CDR3 has 15 amino acids. For the CDR3, the DNA is TGTGCCAGCAGCGAGAGGGCAGGGGGCCTAGATACGCAGTATTTT. Translation gives CASSERAGGLDTQYF.

The chain recombines TRBV15 with TRBJ2-5; 9 bases are a match to TRBD2. Germline V gene sequence: CDR1 LNHNV, CDR2 YYDKDF (reference sequence). The V segment lost 1 base and the J segment 2 bases; nucleotides outside the gene matches: 2. The CDR3 is 15 residues long. The CDR3 is CATSRGAGGQETQYF. CDR3 DNA sequence: TGTGCCACCAGCAGAGGGGCGGGAGGGCAAGAGACCCAGTACTTC.

The rearrangement joins TRBV27 to TRBJ1-5; TRBD1 is a possible D gene (5 bases). The ends were cut back, 6 bases at V and 2 bases at J, with 17 bases in the middle. The CDR3 totals 16 residues. CDR1 is MNHEY and CDR2 is SMNVEV in the germline V gene (reference sequence). The CDR3 sequence is CASRPVGGGGNQPQHF. The CDR3 nucleotides read TGTGCCAGCAGGCCCGTGGGGGGAGGGGGCAATCAGCCCCAGCATTTT.

This chain joins TRBV5-1 and TRBJ1-5; weak D call: TRBD1 (6 bases). V lost 4 bases and J lost 3, with 14 bases in between. CDR3 length: 15 amino acids. From germline, CDR1 is SGHRS and CDR2 YFSETQ. CDR3 DNA sequence: TGCGCCAGCAGCCCAGATGGACAGTACAATCAGCCCCAGCATTTT. The encoded protein is CASSPDGQYNQPQHF.

A single count supports this clone. The chain couples TRBV19 to TRBJ2-3; tentative D call: TRBD2 (5 bases). The V end lost 0 bases, the J end lost 6 bases, and 7 bases lay between the germline ends. Germline assignment: CDR1 LNHDA and CDR2 SQIVND (reference sequence). The CDR3 consists of 13 residues. In DNA, the CDR3 is TGTGCCAGTAGTATAGATCGGAGGGATACGCAGTATTTT. It codes for CASSIDRRDTQYF. Filled out from reference TRBV19 and TRBJ2-3, the complete variable domain reads DGGITQSPKYLFRKEGQNVTLSCEQNLNHDAMYWYRQDPGQGLRLIYYSQIVNDFQKGDIAEGYSVSREKKESFPLTVTSAQKNPTAFYLCASSIDRRDTQYFGPGTRLTVL.

At least ten counts were recorded for this clone. This chain joins TRBV7-9 and TRBJ2-3; 8 nucleotides align to TRBD1. This CDR3 contains 13 residues. CDR1 is SEHNR and CDR2 is FQNEAQ in the germline V gene (reference sequence). V shed 9 bases, J shed 1 base, and the junction held 3 bases outside the gene matches. CDR3 DNA sequence: TGTGCCAGTACAGGGGGAGGCACAGATACGCAGTATTTT. This encodes CASTGGGTDTQYF.

This clone was detected once. The chain carries TRBV18 and TRBJ1-1; TRBD1 is a possible D gene (6 bases). The CDR3 has 15 amino acids. Trimming removed 4 bases at V and 1 base at J, with 13 bases between. CDR1 is KGHSH, CDR2 LQKENI, per germline. This CDR3 reads CASSQEQGGNTEAFF. CDR3 nucleotide sequence: TGTGCCAGCTCACAGGAACAGGGCGGGAACACTGAAGCTTTCTTT.

The chain recombines TRBV28 with TRBJ2-7; D might be TRBD2 (5 bases). The CDR3 has 13 amino acids. Germline V gives CDR1 MDHEN, CDR2 SYDVKM. The V end lost 4 bases, the J end lost 4 bases, and 11 bases lay between the germline ends. Written as DNA, the CDR3 is TGTGCCAGCAGTTACGCTGGGAGTTACGAGCAGTACGTC. The encoded protein is CASSYAGSYEQYV.

A single count supports this clone. The chain couples TRBV27 to TRBJ1-2; D is ambiguous. Germline V gives CDR1 MNHEY, CDR2 SMNVEV (reference sequence). The germline V and J ends were trimmed by 6 bases and 6 bases, with 17 bases remaining between them. The length of the CDR3 is 14 residues. The CDR3 protein is CASREIGVGDGYTF. DNA of the CDR3: TGTGCCAGCAGGGAAATTGGAGTCGGTGATGGCTACACCTTC.

V and J are TRBV7-8 and TRBJ2-7; perhaps TRBD1 as D (6 bases). V was trimmed by 1 base and J by 2 bases, leaving 9 bases between them. From germline, CDR1 is SGHVS and CDR2 FQNEAQ. This CDR3 is built from 14 residues. The CDR3 loop reads CASSLVQGPYEQYV. The CDR3 nucleotides are TGTGCCAGCAGCTTAGTTCAGGGGCCCTACGAGCAGTACGTC.

V and J are TRBV7-2 and TRBJ2-1, with TRBD2 as a possible D gene (6 bases). Per germline, CDR1 SGHTA and CDR2 FQGNSA. The CDR3 consists of 15 residues. V was pared by 5 bases and J by 7 bases, with 18 bases between. The CDR3 DNA reads TGTGCCAGCAGCCCCCCCGGGACTCCACCTAATGAGCAGTTCTTC. Amino acids: CASSPPGTPPNEQFF.

The chain recombines TRBV3-1 (or the pseudogene TRBV3-2) with TRBJ2-1, with TRBD2 matching 12 bases. The CDR3 length is 15 residues. The trim removed 1 base at V and 10 bases at J, leaving 5 bases unmatched. Germline CDR1 LGHDT, CDR2 YNNKEL (reference sequence). The CDR3 protein is CASSQGLAGVGEQFF. DNA for the CDR3: TGTGCCAGCAGCCAAGGACTAGCGGGGGTCGGGGAGCAGTTCTTC.

J is TRBJ2-1 and V is TRBV19; tentative D call: TRBD1 (5 bases). The CDR3 covers 13 residues. Trimming removed 1 base from V and 4 bases from J, with 5 bases in between. Germline CDR1 reads LNHDA; CDR2 reads SQIVND (reference sequence). The CDR3 DNA is TGTGCCAGTAGTATAGGACAGTACAATGAGCAGTTCTTC. Its translation: CASSIGQYNEQFF.

This clone appeared a single time. V gene TRBV19 combines with J gene TRBJ1-5; TRBD1 agrees at 10 bases. J gave up 3 bases and V 6 bases, and 14 bases lay outside the gene matches. The CDR3 contains 18 residues. Germline CDR1 and CDR2: LNHDA and SQIVND (reference sequence). The CDR3 reads CASSILGQGVAVNQPQHF. The CDR3 nucleotides read TGTGCCAGTAGCATTCTCGGACAGGGGGTTGCCGTCAATCAGCCCCAGCATTTT. Full variable domain (remainder filled in from reference TRBV19 and TRBJ1-5): DGGITQSPKYLFRKEGQNVTLSCEQNLNHDAMYWYRQDPGQGLRLIYYSQIVNDFQKGDIAEGYSVSREKKESFPLTVTSAQKNPTAFYLCASSILGQGVAVNQPQHFGDGTRLSIL.

This clone came up a few times. The DNA for the CDR3 is TGTGCCAGCAGCCACGGTACCCCCGGCTACAATGAGCAGTTCTTC. It codes for CASSHGTPGYNEQFF. The V and J genes are TRBV5-4 and TRBJ2-1; no reliable D call. The CDR3 totals 15 residues. CDR1 and CDR2 from the germline V gene are SGHNT and YYREEE (reference sequence). V was trimmed by 4 bases and J by 3 bases, leaving 14 bases between them.

The rearrangement joins TRBV3-1 (or the pseudogene TRBV3-2) to TRBJ2-3; tentative D call: TRBD2 (5 bases). This CDR3 contains 15 residues. The germline V gene encodes CDR1 LGHDT and CDR2 YNNKEL (reference sequence). The germline V and J ends were trimmed by 8 bases and 2 bases, with 17 bases remaining between them. CDR3 DNA: TGTGCCAGCGCCAAACGACTACCTGACACAGATACGCAGTATTTT. It is translated as CASAKRLPDTDTQYF.

This clone was observed a single time. The V and J genes are TRBV5-6 and TRBJ1-5; 9 nucleotides match TRBD1. CDR1 and CDR2 from the germline V gene are SGHDT and YYEEEE. CDR3 length: 16 residues. Trimming cost V 8 bases and J 7 bases; bases outside gene matches: 16. The CDR3 region is CASPPQLGQGVQPQHF. The CDR3 coding sequence is TGTGCCAGTCCCCCACAGTTGGGACAGGGTGTACAGCCCCAGCATTTT.

This clone has only a few counts. CDR3 nucleotides: TGTGCCAGCAGTGAAGCGCTATTCAACTCCTACGAGCAGTACGTC. Its protein is CASSEALFNSYEQYV. The chain recombines TRBV2 with TRBJ2-7; D is unresolved. The CDR3 totals 15 residues. Per the germline V gene, CDR1 is SNHLY and CDR2 is FYNNEI. The ends were cut back, 0 bases at V and 0 bases at J, with 9 bases in the middle.

The V and J genes are TRBV19 and TRBJ2-5; D is ambiguous. Germline-derived CDR1 and CDR2 are LNHDA and SQIVND (reference sequence). The CDR3 extends over 15 amino acids. With 7 bases removed from V and 5 bases from J, the gap between germline ends came to 20 bases. CDR3 loop: CASTPGTSSRETQYF. In DNA, the CDR3 is TGTGCCAGTACCCCGGGTACCTCTTCCCGGGAGACCCAGTACTTC.

This clone showed up just a few times. This chain links TRBV4-3 with TRBJ1-3, with D uncertain. The CDR3 is 16 amino acids. Germline CDR1 and CDR2: LGHNA and YSLEER. The ends were cut back, 0 bases at V and 1 base at J, with 10 bases in the middle. DNA for the CDR3: TGCGCCAGCAGCCAAGAATTGGAACAGTCTGGAAACACCATATATTTT. Protein sequence: CASSQELEQSGNTIYF.

The chain couples TRBV6-2 or TRBV6-3 to TRBJ2-1; the match to TRBD2 covers 12 bases. Germline CDR1 and CDR2: MNHEY and SVGEGT. This CDR3 has 18 residues. V lost 0 bases, J lost 8 bases, and 11 bases stayed unmatched. Here the CDR3 DNA reads TGTGCCAGCAGTTACTCGAGTCCTAGCGGGAGGGCTCAGGATGAGCAGTTCTTC. It translates to CASSYSSPSGRAQDEQFF.

This chain uses TRBV3-1 (or the pseudogene TRBV3-2) with TRBJ2-5; no clear D. The CDR3 totals 12 residues. The germline V and J ends were trimmed by 1 base and 3 bases, with 3 bases remaining between them. Germline lookup yields CDR1 LGHDT and CDR2 YNNKEL (reference sequence). CDR3 in amino acids: CASSQAEETQYF. The CDR3 DNA sequence: TGTGCCAGCAGCCAAGCCGAAGAGACCCAGTACTTC.

The rearrangement links TRBV7-2 to TRBJ2-1, with D possibly being TRBD2 (5 bases). V was clipped by 1 base and J by 6 bases, with 7 bases between them. This CDR3 has 13 residues. Germline V CDR1 and CDR2: SGHTA, FQGNSA. CDR3 residues: CASSLERGNEQFF. The DNA for the CDR3 is TGTGCCAGCAGCTTAGAACGGGGCAATGAGCAGTTCTTC.

CDR3 amino acids: CASSPRRDRDRINEQFF. The CDR3 region has the DNA TGTGCCAGCAGCCCTAGGCGGGACAGGGATAGAATAAATGAGCAGTTCTTC. The chain carries TRBV7-8 and TRBJ2-1; TRBD1 matches at 9 bases. The CDR3 is 17 residues long. Trimming removed 5 bases from V and 7 bases from J; junction bases left unmatched: 15. Germline V gene data show CDR1 as SGHVS and CDR2 as FQNEAQ.

The J gene is TRBJ1-5, the V gene TRBV28; tentatively, D is TRBD1 (6 bases). V was shortened by 8 bases and J by 0 bases, with 17 bases between the two germline ends. CDR1 is MDHEN, CDR2 SYDVKM, per germline. This CDR3 contains 16 residues. The CDR3 nucleotides read TGTGCCAGCCTTTTCGCAGGGGCGTATAGCAATCAGCCCCAGCATTTT. Amino acids: CASLFAGAYSNQPQHF.

J is TRBJ2-6 and V is TRBV5-1, with 7 bases identical to TRBD1. The germline V gene encodes CDR1 SGHRS and CDR2 YFSETQ. Trimming cost V 0 bases and J 0 bases; bases outside gene matches: 6. The CDR3 has 18 amino acids. The CDR3 nucleotides read TGCGCCAGCAGCTTGGATGGCAGGGGGAGCTCTGGGGCCAACGTCCTGACTTTC. Translating gives CASSLDGRGSSGANVLTF.

The chain joins TRBV3-1 (or the pseudogene TRBV3-2) to TRBJ2-1, with D possibly being TRBD1 (5 bases). CDR3 length equals 16 residues. Per germline, CDR1 LGHDT and CDR2 YNNKEL (reference sequence). V dropped 1 base and J dropped 2 bases, with 12 bases sitting between them. The CDR3 loop reads CASSQAAQGTYNEQFF. The CDR3 bases are TGTGCCAGCAGCCAAGCCGCCCAGGGAACCTACAATGAGCAGTTCTTC.

The chain links TRBV2 to TRBJ2-7, with D possibly matching TRBD1 (5 bases). The V end was cut by 0 bases, the J end by 7 bases, with 7 bases between. CDR1 is SNHLY, CDR2 FYNNEI, per germline. The CDR3 sequence is 12 residues long. As DNA, the CDR3 is TGTGCCAGCAGTGAAGCCGACAGAGAGCAGTACGTC. It translates to CASSEADREQYV.

The genes are TRBV5-6 and TRBJ2-5; D is ambiguous. Germline values: CDR1 SGHDT, CDR2 YYEEEE. With 3 bases removed from V and 4 bases from J, the gap between germline ends came to 7 bases. This CDR3 contains 12 residues. The CDR3 DNA reads as TGTGCCAGCAGCTACTACACAGAGACCCAGTACTTC. The encoded protein is CASSYYTETQYF. Full variable domain (remainder filled in from reference TRBV5-6 and TRBJ2-5): DAGVTQSPTHLIKTRGQQVTLRCSPKSGHDTVSWYQQALGQGPQFIFQYYEEEERQRGNFPDRFSGHQFPNYSSELNVNALLLGDSALYLCASSYYTETQYFGPGTRLLVL.

The chain recombines TRBV6-2 or TRBV6-3 with TRBJ1-5; TRBD1 matches 7 bases. J was trimmed by 0 bases and V by 6 bases; bases with no gene match: 5. The V gene's germline CDR1 is MNHEY and CDR2 SVGEGT. This CDR3 has 15 residues. CDR3 region: CASSWTGHSNQPQHF. CDR3 nucleotides: TGTGCCAGCAGCTGGACAGGCCATAGCAATCAGCCCCAGCATTTT.